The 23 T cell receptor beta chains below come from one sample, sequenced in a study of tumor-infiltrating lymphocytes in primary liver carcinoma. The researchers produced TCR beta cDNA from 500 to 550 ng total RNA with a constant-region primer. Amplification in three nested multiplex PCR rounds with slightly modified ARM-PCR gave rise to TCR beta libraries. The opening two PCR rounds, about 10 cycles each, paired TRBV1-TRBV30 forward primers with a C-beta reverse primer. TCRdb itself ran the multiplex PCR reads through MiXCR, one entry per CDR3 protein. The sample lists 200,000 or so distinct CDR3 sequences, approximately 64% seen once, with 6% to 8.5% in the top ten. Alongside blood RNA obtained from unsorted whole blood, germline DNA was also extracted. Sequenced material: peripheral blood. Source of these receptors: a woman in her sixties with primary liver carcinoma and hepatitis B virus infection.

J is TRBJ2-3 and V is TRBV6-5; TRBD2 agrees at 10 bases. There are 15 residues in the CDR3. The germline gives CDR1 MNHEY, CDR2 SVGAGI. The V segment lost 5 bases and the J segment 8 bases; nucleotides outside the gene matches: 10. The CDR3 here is CASSPLEREGPTQYF. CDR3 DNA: TGTGCCAGCAGTCCCCTGGAGCGGGAGGGCCCTACGCAGTATTTT.

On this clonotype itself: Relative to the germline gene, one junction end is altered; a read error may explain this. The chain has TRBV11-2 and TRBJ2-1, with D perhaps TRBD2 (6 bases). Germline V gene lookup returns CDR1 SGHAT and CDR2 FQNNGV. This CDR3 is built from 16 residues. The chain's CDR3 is CASSLLSGVLDNGQFF. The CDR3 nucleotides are TGTGCCAGCAGCTTACTTTCGGGAGTTCTCGACAATGGGCAGTTCTTC.

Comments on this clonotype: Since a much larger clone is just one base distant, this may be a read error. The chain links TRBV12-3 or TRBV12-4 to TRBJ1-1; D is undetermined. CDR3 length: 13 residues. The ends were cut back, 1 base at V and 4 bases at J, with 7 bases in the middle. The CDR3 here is CASSLVASTEAFF. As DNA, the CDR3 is TGTGCCAGCAGTTTAGTGGCAAGCACTGAAGCTTTCTTT.

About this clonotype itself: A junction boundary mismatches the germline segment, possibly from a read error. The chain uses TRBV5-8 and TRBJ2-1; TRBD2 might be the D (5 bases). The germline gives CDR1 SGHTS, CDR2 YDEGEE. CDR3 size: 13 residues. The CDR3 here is CACSWCRTGEQFF. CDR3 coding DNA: TGTGCCTGCAGCTGGTGCAGGACTGGTGAGCAGTTCTTC. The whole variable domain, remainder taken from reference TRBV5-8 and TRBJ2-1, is EAGVTQSPTHLIKTRGQQATLRCSPISGHTSVYWYQQALGLGLQFLLWYDEGEERNRGNFPPRFSGRQFPNYSSELNVNALELEDSALYLCACSWCRTGEQFFGPGTRLTVL.

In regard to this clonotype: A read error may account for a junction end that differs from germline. In DNA, the CDR3 is TGTGTCAGCAGCTTGACGGGATCCTCTGGAAACACCATATATTTT. This sequence encodes CVSSLTGSSGNTIYF. The chain couples TRBV7-9 to TRBJ1-3; D is ambiguous. CDR1 is SEHNR and CDR2 is FQNEAQ in the germline V gene (reference sequence). The CDR3 is made up of 15 amino acids.

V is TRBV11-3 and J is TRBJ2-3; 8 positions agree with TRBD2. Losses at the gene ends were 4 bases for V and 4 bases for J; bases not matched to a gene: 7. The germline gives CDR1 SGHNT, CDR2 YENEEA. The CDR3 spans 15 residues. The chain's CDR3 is CASSSPPTSADTQYF. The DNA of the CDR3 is TGTGCCAGCAGCTCACCCCCGACTAGCGCAGATACGCAGTATTTT.

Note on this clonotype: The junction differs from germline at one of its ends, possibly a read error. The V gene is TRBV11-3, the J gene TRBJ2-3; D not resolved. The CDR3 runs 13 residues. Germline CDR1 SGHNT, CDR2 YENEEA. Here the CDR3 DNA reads TGTGCCATCAGCTTCGGGTCCACAGATACGCAGTATTTT. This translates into CAISFGSTDTQYF.

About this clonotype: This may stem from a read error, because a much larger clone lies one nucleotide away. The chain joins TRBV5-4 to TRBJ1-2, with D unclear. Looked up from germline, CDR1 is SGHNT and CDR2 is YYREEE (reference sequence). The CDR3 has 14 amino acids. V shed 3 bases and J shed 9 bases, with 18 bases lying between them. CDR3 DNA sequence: TGTGCCAGCAGCTCCCCCCCGGACGGTTATAGCTACACCTTC. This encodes CASSSPPDGYSYTF.

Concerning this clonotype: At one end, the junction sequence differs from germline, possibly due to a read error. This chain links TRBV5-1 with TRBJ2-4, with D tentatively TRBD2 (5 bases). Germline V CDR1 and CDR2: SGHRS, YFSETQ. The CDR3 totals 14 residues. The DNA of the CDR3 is TGCGCCAGCAGCTTGGAGAGCGGCGAAAAGATTCAGTACTTC. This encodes CASSLESGEKIQYF.

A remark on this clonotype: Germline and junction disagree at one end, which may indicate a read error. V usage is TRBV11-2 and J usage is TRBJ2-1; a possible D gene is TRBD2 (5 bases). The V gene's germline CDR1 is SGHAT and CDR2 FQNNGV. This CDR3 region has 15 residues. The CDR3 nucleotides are TGTGCCAACATCTTTGAGAGCGGAGATTACAATGAACAGTTCTTC. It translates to CANIFESGDYNEQFF.

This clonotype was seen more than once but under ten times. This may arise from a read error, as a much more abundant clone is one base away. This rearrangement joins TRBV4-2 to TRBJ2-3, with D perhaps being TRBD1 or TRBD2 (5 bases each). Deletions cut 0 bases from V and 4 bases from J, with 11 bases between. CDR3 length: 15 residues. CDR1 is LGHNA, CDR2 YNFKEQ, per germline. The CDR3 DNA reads TGTGCCAGCAGCCAAGACCCGAGAGGGGCAGATACGCAGTATTTT. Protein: CASSQDPRGADTQYF.

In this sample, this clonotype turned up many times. The CDR3 spells CASSYRSTPGELFF. The CDR3 DNA follows: TGTGCCAGCAGTTACAGGTCCACGCCCGGGGAGCTGTTTTTT. This chain uses TRBV6-6 with TRBJ2-2, with no clear D. The CDR3 loop spans 14 amino acids. Germline V gene lookup returns CDR1 MNHNY and CDR2 SVGAGI (reference sequence). V lost 2 bases and J lost 6, with 10 bases in between.

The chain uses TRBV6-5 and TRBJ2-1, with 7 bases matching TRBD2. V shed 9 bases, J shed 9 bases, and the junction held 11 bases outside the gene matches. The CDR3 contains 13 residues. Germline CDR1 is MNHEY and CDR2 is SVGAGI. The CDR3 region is CASSHGLDCEQFF. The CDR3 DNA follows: TGTGCCAGTAGCCACGGACTAGACTGTGAGCAGTTCTTC.

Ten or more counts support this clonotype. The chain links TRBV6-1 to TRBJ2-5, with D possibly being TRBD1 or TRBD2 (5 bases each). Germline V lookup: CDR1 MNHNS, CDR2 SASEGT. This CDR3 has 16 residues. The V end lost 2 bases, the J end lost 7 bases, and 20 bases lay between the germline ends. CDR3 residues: CASSERSGTGVGTQYF. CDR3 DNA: TGTGCCAGCAGTGAACGCTCCGGGACCGGAGTTGGGACCCAGTACTTC.

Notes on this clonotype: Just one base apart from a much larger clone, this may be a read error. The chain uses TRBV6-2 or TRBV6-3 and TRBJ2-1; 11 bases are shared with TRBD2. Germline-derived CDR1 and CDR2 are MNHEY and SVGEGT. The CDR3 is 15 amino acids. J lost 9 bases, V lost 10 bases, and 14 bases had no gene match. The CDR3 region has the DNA TGTGCCAACAGCCAACAGGGGCTAGCGGGAGGTGAGCAGTTCTTC. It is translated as CANSQQGLAGGEQFF.

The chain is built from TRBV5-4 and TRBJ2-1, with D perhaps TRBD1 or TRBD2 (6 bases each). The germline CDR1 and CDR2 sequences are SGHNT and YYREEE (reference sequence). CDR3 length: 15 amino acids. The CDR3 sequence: CVGSLAGGSYNEQFF. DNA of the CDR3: TGTGTCGGCAGCTTGGCCGGGGGCTCTTACAATGAGCAGTTCTTC.

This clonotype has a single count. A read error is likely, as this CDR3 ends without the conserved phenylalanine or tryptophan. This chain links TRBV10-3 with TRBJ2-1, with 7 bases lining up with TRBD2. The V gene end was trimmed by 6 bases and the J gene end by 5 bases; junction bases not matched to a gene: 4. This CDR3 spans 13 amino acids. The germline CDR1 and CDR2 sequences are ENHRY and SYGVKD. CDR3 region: CAISVGTNNEQFL. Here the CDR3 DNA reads TGTGCCATCAGCGTAGGGACTAACAATGAGCAGTTCCTC.

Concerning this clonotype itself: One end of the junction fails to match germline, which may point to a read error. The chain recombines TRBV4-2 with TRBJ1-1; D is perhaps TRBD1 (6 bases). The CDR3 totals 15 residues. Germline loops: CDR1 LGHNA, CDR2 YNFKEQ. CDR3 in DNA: TGTGCCAGCAGCCCCGGGGGGGGGCCGGACACTGAGGCTTTCTTT. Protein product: CASSPGGGPDTEAFF.

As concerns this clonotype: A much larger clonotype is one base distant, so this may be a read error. The CDR3 sequence is CASSQVSGSMYQETQYF. The CDR3 nucleotides are TGTGCCAGCAGCCAAGTTTCCGGATCCATGTACCAAGAGACCCAGTACTTC. The gene calls are TRBV14 and TRBJ2-5; D gene unclear. CDR3 size: 17 residues. The V gene's germline CDR1 is SGHDN and CDR2 FVKESK. V was shortened by 1 base and J by 0 bases, with 15 bases between the two germline ends.

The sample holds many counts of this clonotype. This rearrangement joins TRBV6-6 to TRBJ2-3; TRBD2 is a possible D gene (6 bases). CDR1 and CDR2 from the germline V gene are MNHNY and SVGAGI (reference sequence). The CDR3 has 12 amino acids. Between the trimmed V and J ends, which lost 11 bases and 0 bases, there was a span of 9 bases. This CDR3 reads CAARGSTDTQYF. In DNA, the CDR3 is TGTGCCGCGCGGGGCAGCACAGATACGCAGTATTTT.

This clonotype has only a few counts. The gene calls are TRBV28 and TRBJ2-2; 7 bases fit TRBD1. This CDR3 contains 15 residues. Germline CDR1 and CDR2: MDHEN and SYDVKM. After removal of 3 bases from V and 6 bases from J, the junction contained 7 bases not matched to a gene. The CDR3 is CASSFLTGIPGELFF. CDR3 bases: TGTGCCAGCAGTTTCCTGACAGGGATTCCCGGGGAGCTGTTTTTT.

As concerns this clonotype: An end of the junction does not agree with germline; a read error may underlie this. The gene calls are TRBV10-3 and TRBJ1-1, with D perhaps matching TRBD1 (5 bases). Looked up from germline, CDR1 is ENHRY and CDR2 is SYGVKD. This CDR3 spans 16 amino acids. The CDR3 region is CTIRGLGGRANTEAFF. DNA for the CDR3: TGTACCATCAGAGGATTGGGTGGCAGGGCGAACACTGAAGCTTTCTTT.

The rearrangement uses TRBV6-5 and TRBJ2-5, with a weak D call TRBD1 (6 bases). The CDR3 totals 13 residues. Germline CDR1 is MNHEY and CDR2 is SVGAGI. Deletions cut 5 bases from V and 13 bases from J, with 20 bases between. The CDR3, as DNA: TGTGCCAGCAGTCTTCGTCAGGGGCAGACCAGGTACTTC. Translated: CASSLRQGQTRYF.